This entry is about one T cell receptor beta chain. These data belong to a study of shared clonotypes between healthy human individuals. Deep-level assay runs were performed. Data came from immunoSEQ multiplex PCR; TCRdb stores just in-frame clones and leaves some out. There are 500,000 to 650,000 clones in the sample; around 80% occur only once, and about 12% lies in the top ten. The CDR3 is 16 amino acids. Germline CDR1 and CDR2: MNHEY and SVGAGI. J was trimmed by 0 bases and V by 0 bases; bases with no gene match: 5. This clonotype was obtained from a woman in her 40s in good health. Some clones in this sample may be carry-over from other donors' samples. V usage is TRBV6-5 and J usage is TRBJ2-7; 7 positions agree with TRBD1. Sample: PBMCs. The CDR3 loop is CASSYSLGQSSYEQYF. The CDR3, as DNA: TGTGCCAGCAGTTACTCTTTGGGACAGAGCTCCTACGAGCAGTACTTC.